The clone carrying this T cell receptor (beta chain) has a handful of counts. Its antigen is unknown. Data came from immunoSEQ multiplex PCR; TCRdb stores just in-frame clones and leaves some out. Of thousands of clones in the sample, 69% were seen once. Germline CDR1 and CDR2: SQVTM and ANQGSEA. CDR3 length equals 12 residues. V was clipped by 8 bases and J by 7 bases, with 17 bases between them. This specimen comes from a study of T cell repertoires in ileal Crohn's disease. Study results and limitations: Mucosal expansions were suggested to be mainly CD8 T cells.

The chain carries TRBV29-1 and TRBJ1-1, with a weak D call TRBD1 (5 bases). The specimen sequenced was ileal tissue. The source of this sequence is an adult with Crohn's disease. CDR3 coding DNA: TGCAGCTGTTGGTGGGGGGGTGGTGAAGCTTTCTTT. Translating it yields CSCWWGGGEAFF. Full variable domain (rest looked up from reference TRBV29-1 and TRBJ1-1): SAVISQKPSRDICQRGTSLTIQCQVDSQVTMMFWYRQQPGQSLTLIATANQGSEATYESGFVIDKFPISRPNLTFSTLTVSNMSPEDSSIYLCSCWWGGGEAFFGQGTRLTVV.